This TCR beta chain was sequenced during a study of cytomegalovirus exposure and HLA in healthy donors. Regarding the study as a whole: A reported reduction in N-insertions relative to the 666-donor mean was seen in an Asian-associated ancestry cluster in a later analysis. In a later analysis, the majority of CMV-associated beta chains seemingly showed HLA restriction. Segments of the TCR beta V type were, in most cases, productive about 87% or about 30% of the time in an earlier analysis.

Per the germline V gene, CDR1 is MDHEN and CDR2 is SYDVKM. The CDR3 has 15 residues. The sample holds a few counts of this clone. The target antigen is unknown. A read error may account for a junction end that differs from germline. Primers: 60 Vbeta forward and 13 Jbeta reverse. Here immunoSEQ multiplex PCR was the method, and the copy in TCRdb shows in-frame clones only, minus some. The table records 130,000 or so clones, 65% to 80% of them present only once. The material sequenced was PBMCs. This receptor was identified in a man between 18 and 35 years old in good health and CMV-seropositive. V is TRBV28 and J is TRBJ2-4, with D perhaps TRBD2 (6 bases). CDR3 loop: CASSLGGWVKNSQYF. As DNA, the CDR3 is TGTGCCAGCAGTTTAGGGGGGTGGGTCAAAAACAGTCAGTACTTC.